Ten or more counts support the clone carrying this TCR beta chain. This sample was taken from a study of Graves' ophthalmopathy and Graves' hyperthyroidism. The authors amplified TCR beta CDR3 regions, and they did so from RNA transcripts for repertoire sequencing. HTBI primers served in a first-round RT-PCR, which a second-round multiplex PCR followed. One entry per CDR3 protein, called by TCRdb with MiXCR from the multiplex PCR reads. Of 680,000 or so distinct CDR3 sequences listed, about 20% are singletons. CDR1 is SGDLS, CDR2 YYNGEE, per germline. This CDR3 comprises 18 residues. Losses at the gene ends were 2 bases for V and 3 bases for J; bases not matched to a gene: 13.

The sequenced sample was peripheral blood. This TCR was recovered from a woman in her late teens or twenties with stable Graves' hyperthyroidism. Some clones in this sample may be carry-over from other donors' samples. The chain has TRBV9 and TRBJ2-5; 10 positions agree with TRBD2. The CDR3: CASSVRASGGADEETQYF. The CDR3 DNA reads TGTGCCAGCAGCGTTCGAGCTAGCGGGGGTGCGGATGAAGAGACCCAGTACTTC.